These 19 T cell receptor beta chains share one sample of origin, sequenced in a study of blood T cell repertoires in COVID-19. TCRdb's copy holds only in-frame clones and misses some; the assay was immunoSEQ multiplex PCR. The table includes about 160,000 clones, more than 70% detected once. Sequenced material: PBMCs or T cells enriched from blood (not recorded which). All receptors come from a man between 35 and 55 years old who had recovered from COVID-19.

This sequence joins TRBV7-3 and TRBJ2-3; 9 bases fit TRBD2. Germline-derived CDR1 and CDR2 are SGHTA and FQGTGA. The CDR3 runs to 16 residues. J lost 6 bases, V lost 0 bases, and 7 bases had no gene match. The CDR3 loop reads CASSLTFAGGTDTQYF. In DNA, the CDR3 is TGTGCCAGCAGCTTAACGTTCGCGGGGGGGACTGATACGCAGTATTTT.

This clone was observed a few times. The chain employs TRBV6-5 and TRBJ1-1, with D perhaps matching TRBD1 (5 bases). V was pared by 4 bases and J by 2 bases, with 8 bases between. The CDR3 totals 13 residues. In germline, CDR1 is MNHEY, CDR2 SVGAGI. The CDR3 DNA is TGTGCCAGCAGTTGGGGGGGAAACACTGAAGCTTTCTTT. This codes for CASSWGGNTEAFF.

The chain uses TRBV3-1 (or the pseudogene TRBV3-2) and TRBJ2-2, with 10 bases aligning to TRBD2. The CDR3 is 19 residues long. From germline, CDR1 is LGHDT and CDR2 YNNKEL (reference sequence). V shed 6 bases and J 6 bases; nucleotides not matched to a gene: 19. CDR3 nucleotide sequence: TGTGCCAGCAGTCCGTCAGCGGGAGGGGGGGCAATCGGGCCCGGGGAGCTGTTTTTT. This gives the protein CASSPSAGGGAIGPGELFF.

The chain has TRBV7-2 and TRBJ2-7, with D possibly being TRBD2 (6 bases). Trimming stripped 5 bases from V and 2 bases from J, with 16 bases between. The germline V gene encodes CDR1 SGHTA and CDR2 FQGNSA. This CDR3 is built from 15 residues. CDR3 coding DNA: TGTGCCAGCAGCCTGTTATCCGGACTACCCTACGAGCAGTACTTC. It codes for CASSLLSGLPYEQYF.

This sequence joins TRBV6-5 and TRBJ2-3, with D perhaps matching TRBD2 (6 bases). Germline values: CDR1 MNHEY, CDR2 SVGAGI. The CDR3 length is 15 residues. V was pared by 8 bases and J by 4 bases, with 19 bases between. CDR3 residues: CASALVAVGPDTQYF. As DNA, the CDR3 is TGTGCCAGCGCCCTCGTAGCGGTGGGGCCAGATACGCAGTATTTT.

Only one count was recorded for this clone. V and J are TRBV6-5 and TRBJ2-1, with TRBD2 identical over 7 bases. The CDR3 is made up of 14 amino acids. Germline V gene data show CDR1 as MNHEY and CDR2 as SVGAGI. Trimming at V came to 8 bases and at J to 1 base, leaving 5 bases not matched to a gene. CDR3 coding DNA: TGTGCCAGCCTAGCTAGCGGTTCCTACAATGAGCAGTTCTTC. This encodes CASLASGSYNEQFF.

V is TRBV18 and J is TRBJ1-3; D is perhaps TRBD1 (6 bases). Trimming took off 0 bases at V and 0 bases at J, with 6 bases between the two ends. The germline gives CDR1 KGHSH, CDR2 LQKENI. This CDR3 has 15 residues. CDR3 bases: TGTGCCAGCTCACCACCGGGGGCCTCTGGAAACACCATATATTTT. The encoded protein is CASSPPGASGNTIYF.

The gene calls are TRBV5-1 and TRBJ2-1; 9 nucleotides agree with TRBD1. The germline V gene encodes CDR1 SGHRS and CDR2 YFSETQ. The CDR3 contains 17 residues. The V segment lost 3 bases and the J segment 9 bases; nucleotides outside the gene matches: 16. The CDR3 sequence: CASSYRQGGFAVGEQFF. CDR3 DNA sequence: TGCGCCAGCAGCTACAGACAGGGGGGTTTTGCCGTCGGTGAGCAGTTCTTC.

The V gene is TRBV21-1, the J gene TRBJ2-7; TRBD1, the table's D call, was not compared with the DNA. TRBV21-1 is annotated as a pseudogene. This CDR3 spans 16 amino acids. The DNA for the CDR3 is TGTGCCAGCAGCCCACCGGGACAGGGGGGACCGTACGAGCAGTACGTC. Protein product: CASSPPGQGGPYEQYV.

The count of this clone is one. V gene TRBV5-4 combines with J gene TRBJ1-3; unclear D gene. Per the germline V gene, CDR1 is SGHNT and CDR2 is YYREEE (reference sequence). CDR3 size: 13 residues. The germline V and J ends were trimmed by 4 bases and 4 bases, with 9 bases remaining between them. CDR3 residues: CASSHARGNTIYF. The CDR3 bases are TGTGCCAGCAGCCACGCCCGGGGAAACACCATATATTTT.

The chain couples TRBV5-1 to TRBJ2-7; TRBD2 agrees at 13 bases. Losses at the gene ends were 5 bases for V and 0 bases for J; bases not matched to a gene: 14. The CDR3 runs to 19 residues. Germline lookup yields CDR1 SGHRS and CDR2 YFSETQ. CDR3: CASRSGLAGEPRSSYEQYF. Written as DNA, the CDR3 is TGCGCCAGCAGGTCCGGACTAGCGGGGGAACCTAGGAGCTCCTACGAGCAGTACTTC.

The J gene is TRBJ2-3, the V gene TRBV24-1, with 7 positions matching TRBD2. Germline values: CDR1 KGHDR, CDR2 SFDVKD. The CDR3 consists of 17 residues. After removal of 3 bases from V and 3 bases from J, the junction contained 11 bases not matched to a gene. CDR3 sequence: CATSDPYKGRETDTQYF. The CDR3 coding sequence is TGTGCCACCAGTGATCCCTATAAAGGGAGGGAGACAGATACGCAGTATTTT.

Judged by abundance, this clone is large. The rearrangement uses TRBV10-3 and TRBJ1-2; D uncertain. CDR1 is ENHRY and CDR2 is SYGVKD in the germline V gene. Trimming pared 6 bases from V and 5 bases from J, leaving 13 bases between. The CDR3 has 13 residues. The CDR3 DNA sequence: TGTGCCATCAGGGGAGGCCTTCGGTATGGCTACACCTTC. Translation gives CAIRGGLRYGYTF.

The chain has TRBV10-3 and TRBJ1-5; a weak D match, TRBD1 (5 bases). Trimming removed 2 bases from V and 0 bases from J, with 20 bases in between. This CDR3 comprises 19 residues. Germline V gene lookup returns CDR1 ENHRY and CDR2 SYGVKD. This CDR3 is CAISEAFFRTQVSNQPQHF. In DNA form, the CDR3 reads TGTGCCATCAGTGAGGCCTTTTTCAGGACACAGGTTAGCAATCAGCCCCAGCATTTT.

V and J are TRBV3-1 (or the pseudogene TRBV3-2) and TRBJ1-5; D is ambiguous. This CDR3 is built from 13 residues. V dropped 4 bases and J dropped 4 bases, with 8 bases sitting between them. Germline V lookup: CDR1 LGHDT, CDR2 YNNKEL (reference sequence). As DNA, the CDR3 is TGTGCCAGCAGCCCAGGCTTTAATCAGCCCCAGCATTTT. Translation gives CASSPGFNQPQHF.

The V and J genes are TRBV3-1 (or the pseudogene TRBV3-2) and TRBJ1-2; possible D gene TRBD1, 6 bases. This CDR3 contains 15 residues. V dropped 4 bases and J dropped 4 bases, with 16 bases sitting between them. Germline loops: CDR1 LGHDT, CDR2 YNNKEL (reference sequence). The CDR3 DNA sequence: TGTGCCAGCAGCCTACAGACAGGTTCCCCCTATGGCTACACCTTC. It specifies CASSLQTGSPYGYTF.

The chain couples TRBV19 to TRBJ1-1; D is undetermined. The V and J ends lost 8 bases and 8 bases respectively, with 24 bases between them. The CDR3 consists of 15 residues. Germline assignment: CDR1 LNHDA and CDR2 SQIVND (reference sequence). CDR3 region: CASGPGIFRGREAFF. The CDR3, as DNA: TGTGCCAGTGGACCGGGGATTTTCCGTGGGAGGGAAGCTTTCTTT.

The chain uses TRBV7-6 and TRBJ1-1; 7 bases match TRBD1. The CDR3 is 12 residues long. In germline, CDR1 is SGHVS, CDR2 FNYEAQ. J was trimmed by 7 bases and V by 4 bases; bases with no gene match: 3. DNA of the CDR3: TGTGCCAGCAGCTCGACAGGGCTTGAAGCTTTCTTT. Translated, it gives CASSSTGLEAFF.

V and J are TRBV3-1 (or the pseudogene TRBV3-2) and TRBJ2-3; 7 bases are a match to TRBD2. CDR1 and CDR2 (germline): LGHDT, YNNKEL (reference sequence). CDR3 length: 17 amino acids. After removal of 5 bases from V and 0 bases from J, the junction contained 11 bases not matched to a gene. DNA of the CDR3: TGTGCCAGCAGCTCTCTTGCAAGCGGGACTAGCACAGATACGCAGTATTTT. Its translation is CASSSLASGTSTDTQYF.